The entry that follows covers one T cell receptor beta chain sequence. This entry comes from a study of cytomegalovirus exposure and HLA in healthy donors. Primers: 60 Vbeta forward and 13 Jbeta reverse. The protocol was immunoSEQ multiplex PCR, while the TCRdb copy is restricted to in-frame clones and leaves out a portion. The sample holds nearly 70,000 clones; around 74% are singletons and the top ten take around 10%. Sequencing used PBMCs. This receptor was taken from a woman aged 55-75 years in good health and CMV-seropositive.

This CDR3 is CASSIGGKNTEAFF. CDR3 nucleotide sequence: TGTGCCAGTAGTATAGGTGGCAAGAACACTGAAGCTTTCTTT. This chain uses TRBV19 with TRBJ1-1; D gene ambiguous. This CDR3 comprises 14 residues. V was pared by 1 base and J by 1 base, with 7 bases between. The germline V gene has CDR1 LNHDA and CDR2 SQIVND (reference sequence).